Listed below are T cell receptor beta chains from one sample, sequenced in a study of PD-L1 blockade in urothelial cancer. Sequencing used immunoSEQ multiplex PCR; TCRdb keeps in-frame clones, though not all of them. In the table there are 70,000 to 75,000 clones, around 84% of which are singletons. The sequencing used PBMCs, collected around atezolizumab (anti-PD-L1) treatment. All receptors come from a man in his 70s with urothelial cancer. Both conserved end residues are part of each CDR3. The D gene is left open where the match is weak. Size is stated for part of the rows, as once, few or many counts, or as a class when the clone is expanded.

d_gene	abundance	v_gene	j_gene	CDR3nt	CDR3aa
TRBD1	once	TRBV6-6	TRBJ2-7	TGTGCCAGCAGCCCCGCCGGGACAGACTACGAGCAGTACTTC	CASSPAGTDYEQYF
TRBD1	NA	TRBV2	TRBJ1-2	TGTGCCAGCAGGAAGGGACAGGGGGTTGACTATGGCTACACCTTC	CASRKGQGVDYGYTF
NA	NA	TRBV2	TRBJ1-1	TGTGCCAGCAGTGGTGGCCTAGCGGACACTGAAGCTTTCTTT	CASSGGLADTEAFF
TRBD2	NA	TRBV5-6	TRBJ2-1	TGTGCCAGCAGCACTCAGGTAGCGGGCCGGGGGAGCTCCTACAATGAGCAGTTCTTC	CASSTQVAGRGSSYNEQFF
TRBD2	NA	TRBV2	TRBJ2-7	TGTGCCAGCAGTGAACGGAGGACTAGCGAGGACTACGAGCAGTACTTC	CASSERRTSEDYEQYF
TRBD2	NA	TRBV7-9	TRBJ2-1	TGTGCCAGCAGCTGGACTAGCGGGACCTACAATGAGCAGTTCTTC	CASSWTSGTYNEQFF
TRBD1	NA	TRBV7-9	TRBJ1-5	TGTGCCAGCAGCTTAGACAGGGGGCTCGGCCAGCCCCAGCATTTT	CASSLDRGLGQPQHF
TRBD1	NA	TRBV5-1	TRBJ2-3	TGCGCCAGCAGCTTGGACAGGGGTCCAGATACGCAGTATTTT	CASSLDRGPDTQYF
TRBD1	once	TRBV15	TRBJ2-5	TGTGCCACCAGCAGCGACAGGGAAGAGACCCAGTACTTC	CATSSDREETQYF
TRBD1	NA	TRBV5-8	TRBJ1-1	TGTGCCAGCAGCATGTTCGCAGGGGGACGAACTGAAGCTTTCTTT	CASSMFAGGRTEAFF
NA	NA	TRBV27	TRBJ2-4	TGTGCCAGCAGTTTTTCAGGGTCCGCTGCCAAAAACATTCAGTACTTC	CASSFSGSAAKNIQYF
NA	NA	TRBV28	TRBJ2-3	TGTGCCATCGAGATCACAGATACGCAGTATTTT	CAIEITDTQYF
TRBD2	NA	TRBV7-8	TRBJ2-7	TGTGCCAGCAGCTTAGGAGGGGCGGGGGTCTCCTACGAGCAGTACTTC	CASSLGGAGVSYEQYF
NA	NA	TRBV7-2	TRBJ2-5	TGTGCCAGCAGCCGTTACGGACTGGGTACGGGGGAGACCCAGTACTTC	CASSRYGLGTGETQYF
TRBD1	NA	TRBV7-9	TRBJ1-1	TGTGCCAGCAGCCCCAACCCAGGGGGGACTGAAGCTTTCTTT	CASSPNPGGTEAFF
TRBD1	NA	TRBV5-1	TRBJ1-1	TGCGCCAGCAGCTTGCAGGACAGGAAAGGGTACACTGAAGCTTTCTTT	CASSLQDRKGYTEAFF
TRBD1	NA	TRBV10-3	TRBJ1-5	TGTGCCATCAGTGATCCGGGACAGGGGCCTTTCAATCAGCCCCAGCATTTT	CAISDPGQGPFNQPQHF
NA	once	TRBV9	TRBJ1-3	TGTGCCAGCAGCGAGCGGCGGTCGGGTGCTGGAAACACCATATATTTT	CASSERRSGAGNTIYF
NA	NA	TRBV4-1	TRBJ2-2	TGCGCCAGCAGCCAAGAGCGCAGGGCTAACGGGGAGCTGTTTTTT	CASSQERRANGELFF
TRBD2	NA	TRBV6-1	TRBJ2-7	TGTGCCAGCAGCCCTAGACTAGCGGGATTCGGCGAGCAGTACTTC	CASSPRLAGFGEQYF
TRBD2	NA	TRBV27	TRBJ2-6	TGTGCCAGCAGTCCCGGACTAGCGGGAATAGGGGGCGGGGCCAACGTCCTGACTTTC	CASSPGLAGIGGGANVLTF
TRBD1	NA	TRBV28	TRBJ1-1	TGTGCCAGCAGTTCTGGACAGGCCTCCGACAGTGAAGCTTTCTTT	CASSSGQASDSEAFF
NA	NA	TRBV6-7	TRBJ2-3	TGTGCCAGCAGTTACTCGCCCTTAGGAGCCCCAGATACGCAGTATTTT	CASSYSPLGAPDTQYF
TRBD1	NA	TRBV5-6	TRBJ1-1	TGTGCCAGCAGCTTGGATAACAGGGGTAACACTGAAGCTTTCTTT	CASSLDNRGNTEAFF
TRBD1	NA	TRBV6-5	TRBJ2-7	TGTGCCAGCAGTCGCCGGGACAGGGGTACCTACGAGCAGTACTTC	CASSRRDRGTYEQYF
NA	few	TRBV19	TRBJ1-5	TGTGCCAGTAGTGTGGGGGGGCCTAGCAATCAGCCCCAGCATTTT	CASSVGGPSNQPQHF
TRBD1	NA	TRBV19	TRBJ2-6	TGTGCCACGACCGACAGGGAGAGCTCTGGGGCCAACGTCCTGACTTTC	CATTDRESSGANVLTF
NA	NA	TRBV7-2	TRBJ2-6	TGTGCCAGCAGCTTAGGGGCAAACTCTGGGGCCAACGTCCTGACTTTC	CASSLGANSGANVLTF
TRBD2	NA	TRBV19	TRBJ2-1	TGTGCCAGTAGTCCAGGACTAGCGCTCTCCTACAATGAGCAGTTCTTC	CASSPGLALSYNEQFF
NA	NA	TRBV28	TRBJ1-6	TGTGCCAGCAGTACCGGGGGCTCCTATAATTCACCCCTCCACTTT	CASSTGGSYNSPLHF
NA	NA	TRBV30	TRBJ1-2	TGTGCCTGGAGTTTGTTGTCGGGAGATGGCTACACCTTC	CAWSLLSGDGYTF
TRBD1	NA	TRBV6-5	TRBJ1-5	TGTGCCAGCAGATCACAGGGGATCAATCAGCCCCAGCATTTT	CASRSQGINQPQHF
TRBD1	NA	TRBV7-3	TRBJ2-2	TGTGCCAGCAGCTTATCGGGACAGGGGATGGCCGGGGAGCTGTTTTTT	CASSLSGQGMAGELFF
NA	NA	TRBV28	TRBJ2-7	TGTGCCAGCAGTTTTGTGTCGACAGCGAATGCCTACGAGCAGTACTTC	CASSFVSTANAYEQYF